This T cell receptor beta chain is drawn from a study of blood T cell repertoires in COVID-19. Study context: The study drew acute and convalescent COVID-19 samples from the United States, Italy and Spain.

Per the germline V gene, CDR1 is MNHEY and CDR2 is SMNVEV (reference sequence). Trimming cost V 2 bases and J 3 bases, with 14 bases left between them. This CDR3 region has 15 residues. As originally analysed: The authors estimated nucleated cell counts from reference gene primer amplification. Assay used: immunoSEQ multiplex PCR; TCRdb lists only in-frame clones, some missing. That table supplies the V and J calls and clone size; D and trimming were determined from the DNA. The data show tens of thousands of clones, about 76% seen once. The sequence came from a man older than 75 with acute or convalescent COVID-19. The sample was peripheral blood. The rearrangement uses TRBV27 and TRBJ2-7; D is undetermined. CDR3 bases: TGTGCCAGCAGTTTAAACCCCCTAGTGAGCTACGAGCAGTACTTC. Its protein product is CASSLNPLVSYEQYF.